Presented here are 24 T cell receptor beta chains from one specimen sequenced in a study of PD-1 blockade in classical Hodgkin lymphoma. With no exception, relapse followed autologous stem cell transplantation in all patients, and brentuximab vedotin exposure varied. Some clones are missing from TCRdb's copy, which holds only in-frame ones; the method was immunoSEQ multiplex PCR. The sample has around 25,000 clones, 70% to 90% seen once. The sequences come from peripheral blood mononuclear cells (PBMCs), collected before the second cycle of nivolumab. These receptors were taken from a human donor with classical Hodgkin lymphoma.

The gene calls are TRBV19 and TRBJ2-5; D tentatively reads TRBD1 or TRBD2 (5 bases each). Trimming took off 3 bases at V and 2 bases at J, with 7 bases between the two ends. The CDR3 totals 13 residues. Germline V gene sequence: CDR1 LNHDA, CDR2 SQIVND (reference sequence). The DNA for the CDR3 is TGTGCCAGTAGTATGTGGGGGCAAGAGACCCAGTACTTC. Protein sequence: CASSMWGQETQYF.

The rearrangement uses TRBV27 and TRBJ1-6, with D unclear. V was clipped by 3 bases and J by 6 bases, with 9 bases between them. Germline lookup yields CDR1 MNHEY and CDR2 SMNVEV (reference sequence). The CDR3 sequence is 14 residues long. The CDR3 spells CASSFRAANSPLHF. CDR3 DNA sequence: TGTGCCAGCAGTTTTAGGGCGGCTAATTCACCCCTCCACTTT.

This chain uses TRBV6-6 with TRBJ2-5; D might be TRBD1 (5 bases). The CDR3 contains 13 residues. Between the trimmed V and J ends, which lost 11 bases and 3 bases, there was a span of 16 bases. The germline V gene has CDR1 MNHNY and CDR2 SVGAGI (reference sequence). CDR3 loop: CAASRGHKETQYF. CDR3 nucleotide sequence: TGTGCCGCTTCACGAGGACACAAAGAGACCCAGTACTTC.

The chain has TRBV7-6 and TRBJ2-6, with unresolved D. Looked up from germline, CDR1 is SGHVS and CDR2 is FNYEAQ. There are 15 residues in the CDR3. Trimming removed 5 bases at V and 0 bases at J, with 8 bases between. CDR3 nucleotides: TGTGCCAGCAGCACCCGTCTCTCTGGGGCCAACGTCCTGACTTTC. It yields the protein CASSTRLSGANVLTF.

The rearrangement joins TRBV6-1 to TRBJ2-5; no definite D call. There are 11 residues in the CDR3. CDR1 and CDR2 (germline): MNHNS, SASEGT. V lost 7 bases, J lost 3 bases, and 6 bases lay in between. CDR3 sequence reads: CASTLKETQYF. DNA of the CDR3: TGTGCCAGCACTCTAAAAGAGACCCAGTACTTC.

The V call is TRBV28, the J call TRBJ1-2; TRBD1 matches 7 bases. The CDR3 has 13 residues. Germline CDR1 is MDHEN and CDR2 is SYDVKM. V shed 5 bases, J shed 5 bases, and the junction held 5 bases outside the gene matches. The CDR3 bases are TGTGCCAGCAGTCCGGGACAGTGGTATGGCTACACCTTC. This gives the protein CASSPGQWYGYTF.

The V gene is TRBV4-1, the J gene TRBJ2-2; 7 bases match TRBD2. CDR1 and CDR2 (germline): MGHRA, YSYEKL. This CDR3 region has 14 residues. Germline trimming cut 3 bases from V and 6 bases from J; bases unmatched to any gene: 4. CDR3 DNA: TGCGCCAGCAGCCATTTGGGGAGGGCCGGGGAGCTGTTTTTT. Translation gives CASSHLGRAGELFF.

The chain carries TRBV11-1 and TRBJ2-5, with D tentatively TRBD2 (5 bases). Per the germline V gene, CDR1 is SGHAT and CDR2 is FQDESV (reference sequence). The V gene lost 2 bases and the J gene lost 5 bases, with 6 bases spanning the gap. This CDR3 comprises 12 residues. CDR3 DNA sequence: TGTGCCAGCAGCTTATCGGGGGAGACCCAGTACTTC. Protein sequence: CASSLSGETQYF.

In this sample, this clone turned up once. The CDR3 is CASSGVRGYNSPLHF. The CDR3 DNA sequence: TGTGCCAGCAGCGGAGTCAGGGGCTATAATTCACCCCTCCACTTT. The chain carries TRBV7-9 and TRBJ1-6; TRBD1 is a possible D gene (6 bases). Germline V CDR1 and CDR2: SEHNR, FQNEAQ (reference sequence). V gave up 5 bases and J gave up 3 bases, with 11 bases separating them. The CDR3 is 15 residues long.

The chain recombines TRBV5-5 with TRBJ2-7; D is unclear. This CDR3 contains 12 residues. CDR1 SGHKS and CDR2 YYEKEE come from the germline V gene (reference sequence). V lost 5 bases and J lost 5, with 11 bases in between. This CDR3 is CASRTTLDEQYF. CDR3 nucleotide sequence: TGTGCCAGCAGGACAACCCTAGACGAGCAGTACTTC.

This clone is medium-sized within its sample. The V call is TRBV6-5, the J call TRBJ2-2; 7 nucleotides align to TRBD1. V lost 0 bases to trimming and J lost 3 bases; unmatched junction nucleotides: 4. Germline CDR1 is MNHEY and CDR2 is SVGAGI. The CDR3 runs 16 residues. CDR3 bases: TGTGCCAGCAGTTACTCGACAGGGAGTTACACCGGGGAGCTGTTTTTT. Translation gives CASSYSTGSYTGELFF.

This clone was detected a few times. The genes are TRBV20-1 and TRBJ2-5; TRBD1 matches at 7 bases. J was trimmed by 3 bases and V by 5 bases; bases with no gene match: 0. CDR1 is DFQATT and CDR2 is SNEGSKA in the germline V gene (reference sequence). This CDR3 is 11 amino acids long. The CDR3 DNA follows: TGCAGTGCTGACAGGGAAGAGACCCAGTACTTC. This translates into CSADREETQYF.

This chain links TRBV11-2 with TRBJ1-6, with no clear D. CDR3 length: 13 residues. Germline lookup yields CDR1 SGHAT and CDR2 FQNNGV. The V end was cut by 2 bases, the J end by 10 bases, with 9 bases between. CDR3 region: CASSLTPGSPLHF. In nucleotides, the CDR3 is TGTGCCAGCAGCTTAACCCCGGGCTCACCCCTCCACTTT.

The DNA of the CDR3 is TGTGCCACCAGGGATTTCGGGACAGGGGCCCCGAGTCGGGCTTTCTTT. Residues: CATRDFGTGAPSRAFF. The genes are TRBV15 and TRBJ1-1; 10 positions agree with TRBD1. The V gene end was trimmed by 6 bases and the J gene end by 11 bases; junction bases not matched to a gene: 18. Germline V gene sequence: CDR1 LNHNV, CDR2 YYDKDF (reference sequence). This CDR3 has 16 amino acids. Full variable domain (missing parts from reference TRBV15 and TRBJ1-1): DAMVIQNPRYQVTQFGKPVTLSCSQTLNHNVMYWYQQKSSQAPKLLFHYYDKDFNNEADTPDNFQSRRPNTSFCFLDIRSPGLGDTAMYLCATRDFGTGAPSRAFFGQGTRLTVV.

This clone was detected a few times. The V call is TRBV28, the J call TRBJ2-2; D is possibly TRBD1 (5 bases). CDR3 length: 16 amino acids. In germline, CDR1 is MDHEN, CDR2 SYDVKM. With 7 bases removed from V and 2 bases from J, the gap between germline ends came to 17 bases. The CDR3 nucleotides read TGTGCCAGCAAAGAAAAGATCGGACATAACACCGGGGAGCTGTTTTTT. Amino acid sequence: CASKEKIGHNTGELFF.

This sequence joins TRBV29-1 and TRBJ2-5; D remains ambiguous. V was shortened by 7 bases and J by 0 bases, with 6 bases between the two germline ends. This CDR3 is 11 amino acids long. Germline V gene lookup returns CDR1 SQVTM and CDR2 ANQGSEA. Here the CDR3 reads CSAQDQETQYF. For the CDR3, the DNA is TGCAGCGCCCAGGACCAAGAGACCCAGTACTTC.

The chain has TRBV30 and TRBJ2-7, with 9 bases lining up with TRBD2. Unmatched junction bases numbered 5, after V lost 0 bases and J lost 5 bases. From germline, CDR1 is GTSNPN and CDR2 SVGIG (reference sequence). The CDR3 is 14 amino acids. The CDR3, as DNA: TGTGCCTGGAGTGTTAGCGGGGGATCGCACGAGCAGTACTTC. The encoded protein is CAWSVSGGSHEQYF.

Only one count was recorded for this clone. The J gene is TRBJ2-3, the V gene TRBV19, with 7 bases lining up with TRBD1. After removal of 4 bases from V and 4 bases from J, the junction contained 8 bases not matched to a gene. Looked up from germline, CDR1 is LNHDA and CDR2 is SQIVND (reference sequence). CDR3 length equals 15 residues. In nucleotides, the CDR3 is TGTGCCAGTAGTAGACAGGGCTTGATTTCAGATACGCAGTATTTT. Translating gives CASSRQGLISDTQYF.

The chain uses TRBV7-2 and TRBJ1-1; maybe TRBD1 (6 bases). The CDR3 length is 14 residues. Trimming left V 0 bases short and J 3 bases short, with 8 bases between. The germline V gene has CDR1 SGHTA and CDR2 FQGNSA. The CDR3 sequence is CASSLARGDTEAFF. In DNA, the CDR3 is TGTGCCAGCAGCTTAGCCAGGGGAGACACTGAAGCTTTCTTT.

J is TRBJ2-7 and V is TRBV6-5; D possibly corresponds to TRBD1 (5 bases). The CDR3 extends over 15 amino acids. Looked up from germline, CDR1 is MNHEY and CDR2 is SVGAGI. V lost 2 bases and J lost 7, with 18 bases in between. CDR3 in DNA: TGTGCCAGCAGTTACGGTGGGGCCCGGCCATGGGAGCAGTACTTC. It yields the protein CASSYGGARPWEQYF.

The genes are TRBV5-6 and TRBJ2-5, with D hard to call. Germline-derived CDR1 and CDR2 are SGHDT and YYEEEE. The CDR3 totals 13 residues. The ends were cut back, 6 bases at V and 5 bases at J, with 14 bases in the middle. CDR3 bases: TGTGCCAGCACCCCTTGGGGTGTGGAGACCCAGTACTTC. This encodes CASTPWGVETQYF. The full variable domain, with the rest looked up from reference TRBV5-6 and TRBJ2-5, is DAGVTQSPTHLIKTRGQQVTLRCSPKSGHDTVSWYQQALGQGPQFIFQYYEEEERQRGNFPDRFSGHQFPNYSSELNVNALLLGDSALYLCASTPWGVETQYFGPGTRLLVL.

The gene calls are TRBV29-1 and TRBJ2-7, with 8 bases identical to TRBD1. CDR1 is SQVTM, CDR2 ANQGSEA, per germline. The J segment lost 3 bases and the V segment lost 4 bases, leaving 5 bases of the junction unmatched. CDR3 length: 13 residues. CDR3 residues: CSVVDRGVYEQYF. The CDR3 DNA sequence: TGCAGCGTTGTTGACAGGGGAGTCTACGAGCAGTACTTC.

There are a few counts of this clone. The CDR3 reads CASSWGDSTLSGNTIYF. The CDR3 DNA sequence: TGCGCCAGCAGCTGGGGGGACAGTACCCTCTCTGGAAACACCATATATTTT. The gene calls are TRBV5-1 and TRBJ1-3, with TRBD1 matching over 7 bases. The germline V gene encodes CDR1 SGHRS and CDR2 YFSETQ. Unmatched junction bases numbered 9, after V lost 3 bases and J lost 0 bases. This CDR3 has 17 residues.

The chain employs TRBV6-1 and TRBJ1-2; D is uncertain. V was pared by 6 bases and J by 4 bases, with 18 bases between. This CDR3 has 15 amino acids. Germline V gives CDR1 MNHNS, CDR2 SASEGT. CDR3 nucleotide sequence: TGTGCCAGCAGGGCGACAAGACACCCGGGCTATGGCTACACCTTC. It encodes CASRATRHPGYGYTF.